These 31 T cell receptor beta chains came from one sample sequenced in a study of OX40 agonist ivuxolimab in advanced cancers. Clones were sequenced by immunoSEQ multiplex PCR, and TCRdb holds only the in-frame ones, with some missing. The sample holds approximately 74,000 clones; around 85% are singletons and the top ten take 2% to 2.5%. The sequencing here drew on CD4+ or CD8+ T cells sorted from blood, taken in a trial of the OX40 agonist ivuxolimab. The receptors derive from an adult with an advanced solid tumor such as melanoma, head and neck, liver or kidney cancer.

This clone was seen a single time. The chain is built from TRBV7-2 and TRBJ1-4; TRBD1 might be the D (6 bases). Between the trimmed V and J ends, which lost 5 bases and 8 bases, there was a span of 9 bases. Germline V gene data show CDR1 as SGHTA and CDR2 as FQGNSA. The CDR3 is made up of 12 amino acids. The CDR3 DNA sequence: TGTGCCAGCAGCGAGGGGGGCGAAAAACTGTTTTTT. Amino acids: CASSEGGEKLFF.

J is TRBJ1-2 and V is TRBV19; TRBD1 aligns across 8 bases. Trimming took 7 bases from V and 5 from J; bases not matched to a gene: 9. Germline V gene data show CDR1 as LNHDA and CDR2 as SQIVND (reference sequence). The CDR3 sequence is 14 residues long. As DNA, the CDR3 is TGTGCCAGTAAGCAGACAGGGGAGAGTTATGGCTACACCTTC. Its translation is CASKQTGESYGYTF.

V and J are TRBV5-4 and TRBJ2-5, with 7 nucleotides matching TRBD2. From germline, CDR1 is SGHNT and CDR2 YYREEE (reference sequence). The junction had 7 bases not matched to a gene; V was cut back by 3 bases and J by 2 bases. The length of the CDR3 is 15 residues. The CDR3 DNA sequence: TGTGCCAGCAGCTCAGGCGGGGGTTGGCAAGAGACCCAGTACTTC. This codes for CASSSGGGWQETQYF.

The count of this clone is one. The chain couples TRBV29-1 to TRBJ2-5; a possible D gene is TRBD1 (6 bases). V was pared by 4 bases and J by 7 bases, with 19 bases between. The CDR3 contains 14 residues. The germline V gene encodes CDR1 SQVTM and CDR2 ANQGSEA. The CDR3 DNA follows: TGCAGCGTTGGTTGGGTAGGGTCCAGGGGGACCCAGTACTTC. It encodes CSVGWVGSRGTQYF. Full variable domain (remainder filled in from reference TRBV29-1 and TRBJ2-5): SAVISQKPSRDICQRGTSLTIQCQVDSQVTMMFWYRQQPGQSLTLIATANQGSEATYESGFVIDKFPISRPNLTFSTLTVSNMSPEDSSIYLCSVGWVGSRGTQYFGPGTRLLVL.

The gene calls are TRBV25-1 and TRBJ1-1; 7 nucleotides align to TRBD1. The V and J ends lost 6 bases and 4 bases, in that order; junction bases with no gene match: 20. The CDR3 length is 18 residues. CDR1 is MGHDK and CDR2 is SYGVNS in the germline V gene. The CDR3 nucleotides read TGTGCCAGCAGGCCCACCCCGGGAGGGGGCTTCTGGACCACTGAAGCTTTCTTT. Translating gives CASRPTPGGGFWTTEAFF.

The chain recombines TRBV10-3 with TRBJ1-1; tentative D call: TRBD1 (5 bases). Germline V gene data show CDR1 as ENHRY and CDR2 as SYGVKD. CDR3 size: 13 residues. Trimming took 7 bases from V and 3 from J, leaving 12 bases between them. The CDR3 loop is CAIKGPVDTEAFF. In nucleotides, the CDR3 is TGTGCCATCAAGGGACCGGTGGACACTGAAGCTTTCTTT.

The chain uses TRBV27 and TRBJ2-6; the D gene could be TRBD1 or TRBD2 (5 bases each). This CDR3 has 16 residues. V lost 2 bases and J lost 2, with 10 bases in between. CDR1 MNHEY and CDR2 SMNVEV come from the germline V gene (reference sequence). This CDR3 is CASSLGGITGANVLTF. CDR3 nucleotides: TGTGCCAGCAGTTTAGGGGGTATAACTGGGGCCAACGTCCTGACTTTC.

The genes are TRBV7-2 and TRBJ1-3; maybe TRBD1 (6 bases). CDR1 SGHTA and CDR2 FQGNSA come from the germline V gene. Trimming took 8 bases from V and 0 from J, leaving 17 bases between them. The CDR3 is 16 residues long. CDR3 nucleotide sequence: TGTGCCAGCCGAGGGGTAGGGGGGAGCTCTGGAAACACCATATATTTT. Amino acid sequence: CASRGVGGSSGNTIYF.

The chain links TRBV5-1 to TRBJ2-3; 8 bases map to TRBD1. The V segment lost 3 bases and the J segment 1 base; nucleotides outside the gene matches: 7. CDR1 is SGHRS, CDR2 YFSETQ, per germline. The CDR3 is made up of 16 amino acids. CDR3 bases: TGCGCCAGCAGCTCTTTCCCGACAGGGGGCACAGATACGCAGTATTTT. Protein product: CASSSFPTGGTDTQYF.

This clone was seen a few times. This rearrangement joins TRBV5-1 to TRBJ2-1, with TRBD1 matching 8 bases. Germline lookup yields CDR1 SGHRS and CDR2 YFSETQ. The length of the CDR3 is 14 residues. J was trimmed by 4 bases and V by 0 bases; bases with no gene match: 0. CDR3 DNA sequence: TGCGCCAGCAGCTTGGGGGACAGGTACAATGAGCAGTTCTTC. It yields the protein CASSLGDRYNEQFF.

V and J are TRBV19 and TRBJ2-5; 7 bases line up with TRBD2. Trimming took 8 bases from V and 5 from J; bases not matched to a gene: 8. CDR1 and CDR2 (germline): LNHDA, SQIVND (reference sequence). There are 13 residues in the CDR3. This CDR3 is CASVGEGRETQYF. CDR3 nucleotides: TGTGCCAGTGTGGGGGAGGGGAGGGAGACCCAGTACTTC.

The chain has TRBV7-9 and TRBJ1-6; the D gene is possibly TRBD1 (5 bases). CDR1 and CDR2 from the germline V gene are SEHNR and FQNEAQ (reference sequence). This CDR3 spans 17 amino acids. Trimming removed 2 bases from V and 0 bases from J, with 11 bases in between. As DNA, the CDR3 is TGTGCCAGCAGCTTATGGGGCACAAGCTCCTATAATTCACCCCTCCACTTT. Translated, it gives CASSLWGTSSYNSPLHF.

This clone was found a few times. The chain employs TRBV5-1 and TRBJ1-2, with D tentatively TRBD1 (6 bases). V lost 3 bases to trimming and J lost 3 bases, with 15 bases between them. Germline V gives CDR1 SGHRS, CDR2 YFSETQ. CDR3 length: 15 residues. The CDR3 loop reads CASSSALRGDYGYTF. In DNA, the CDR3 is TGCGCCAGCAGCTCGGCCCTCAGGGGCGACTATGGCTACACCTTC.

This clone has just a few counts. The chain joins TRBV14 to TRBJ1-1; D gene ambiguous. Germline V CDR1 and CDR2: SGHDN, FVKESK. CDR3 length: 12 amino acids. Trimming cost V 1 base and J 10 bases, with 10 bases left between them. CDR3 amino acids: CASSQAGARAFF. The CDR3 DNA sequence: TGTGCCAGCAGCCAAGCAGGAGCGAGAGCTTTCTTT. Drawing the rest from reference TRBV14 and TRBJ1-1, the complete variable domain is EAGVTQFPSHSVIEKGQTVTLRCDPISGHDNLYWYRRVMGKEIKFLLHFVKESKQDESGMPNNRFLAERTGGTYSTLKVQPAELEDSGVYFCASSQAGARAFFGQGTRLTVV.

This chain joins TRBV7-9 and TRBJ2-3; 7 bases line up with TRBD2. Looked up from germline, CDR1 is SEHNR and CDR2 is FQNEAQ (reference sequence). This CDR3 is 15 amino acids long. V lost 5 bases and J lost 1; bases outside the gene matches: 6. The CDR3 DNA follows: TGTGCCAGCAGCCTTCGCGGGGGAGGCACAGATACGCAGTATTTT. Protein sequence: CASSLRGGGTDTQYF.

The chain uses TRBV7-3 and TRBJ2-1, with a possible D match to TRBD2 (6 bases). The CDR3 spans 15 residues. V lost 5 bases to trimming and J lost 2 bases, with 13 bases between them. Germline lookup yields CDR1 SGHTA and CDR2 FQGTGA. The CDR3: CASSPMGGTYNEQFF. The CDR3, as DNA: TGTGCCAGCAGCCCGATGGGCGGGACCTACAATGAGCAGTTCTTC.

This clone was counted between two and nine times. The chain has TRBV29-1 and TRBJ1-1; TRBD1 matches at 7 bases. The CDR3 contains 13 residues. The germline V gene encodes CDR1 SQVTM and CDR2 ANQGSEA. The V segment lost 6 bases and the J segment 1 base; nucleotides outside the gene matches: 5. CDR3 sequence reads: CSVKGQPNTEAFF. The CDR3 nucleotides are TGCAGCGTAAAGGGACAGCCGAACACTGAAGCTTTCTTT.

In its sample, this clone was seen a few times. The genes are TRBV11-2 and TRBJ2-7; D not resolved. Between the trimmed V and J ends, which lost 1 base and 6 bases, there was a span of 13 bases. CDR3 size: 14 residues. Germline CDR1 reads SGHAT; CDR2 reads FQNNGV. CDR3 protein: CASSLVYPPLEQYF. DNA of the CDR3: TGTGCCAGCAGCTTAGTCTATCCCCCCCTCGAGCAGTACTTC. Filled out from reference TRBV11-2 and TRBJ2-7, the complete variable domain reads EAGVAQSPRYKIIEKRQSVAFWCNPISGHATLYWYQQILGQGPKLLIQFQNNGVVDDSQLPKDRFSAERLKGVDSTLKIQPAKLEDSAVYLCASSLVYPPLEQYFGPGTRLTVT.

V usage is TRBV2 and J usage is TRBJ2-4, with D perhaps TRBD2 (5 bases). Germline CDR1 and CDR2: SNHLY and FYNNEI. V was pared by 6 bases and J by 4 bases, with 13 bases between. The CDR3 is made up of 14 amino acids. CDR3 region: CASRSRVTKNIQYF. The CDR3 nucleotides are TGTGCCAGCAGATCGAGGGTGACAAAAAACATTCAGTACTTC.

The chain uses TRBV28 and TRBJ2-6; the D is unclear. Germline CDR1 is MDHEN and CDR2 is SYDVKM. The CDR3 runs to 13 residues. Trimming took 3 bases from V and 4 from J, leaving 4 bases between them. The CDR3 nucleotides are TGTGCCAGCAGTTTTCTGGGGGCCAACGTCCTGACTTTC. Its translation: CASSFLGANVLTF.

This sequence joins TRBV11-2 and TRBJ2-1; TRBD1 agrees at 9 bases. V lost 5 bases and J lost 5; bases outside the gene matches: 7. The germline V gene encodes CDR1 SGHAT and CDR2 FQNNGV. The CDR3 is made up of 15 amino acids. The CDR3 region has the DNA TGTGCCAGCAGCATAGGACAGGGGAGAAACAATGAGCAGTTCTTC. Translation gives CASSIGQGRNNEQFF.

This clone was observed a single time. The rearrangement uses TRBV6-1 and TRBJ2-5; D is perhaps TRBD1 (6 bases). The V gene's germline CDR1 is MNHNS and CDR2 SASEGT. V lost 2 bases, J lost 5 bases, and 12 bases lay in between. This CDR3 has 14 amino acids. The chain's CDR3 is CASSEPGGWETQYF. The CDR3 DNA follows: TGTGCCAGCAGTGAACCTGGGGGCTGGGAGACCCAGTACTTC.

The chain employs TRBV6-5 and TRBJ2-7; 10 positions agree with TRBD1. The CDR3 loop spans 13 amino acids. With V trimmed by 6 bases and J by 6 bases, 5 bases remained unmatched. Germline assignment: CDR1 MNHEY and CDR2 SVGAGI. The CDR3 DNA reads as TGTGCCAGCAGAGGGACAGGGGTCCGCGAGCAGTACTTC. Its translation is CASRGTGVREQYF.

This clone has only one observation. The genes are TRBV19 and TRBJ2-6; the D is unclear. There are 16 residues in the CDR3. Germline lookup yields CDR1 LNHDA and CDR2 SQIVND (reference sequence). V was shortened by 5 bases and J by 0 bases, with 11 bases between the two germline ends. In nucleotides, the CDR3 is TGTGCCAGTAGTTTGAAGGTTAGCTCTGGGGCCAACGTCCTGACTTTC. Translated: CASSLKVSSGANVLTF. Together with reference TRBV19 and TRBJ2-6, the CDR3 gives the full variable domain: DGGITQSPKYLFRKEGQNVTLSCEQNLNHDAMYWYRQDPGQGLRLIYYSQIVNDFQKGDIAEGYSVSREKKESFPLTVTSAQKNPTAFYLCASSLKVSSGANVLTFGAGSRLTVL.

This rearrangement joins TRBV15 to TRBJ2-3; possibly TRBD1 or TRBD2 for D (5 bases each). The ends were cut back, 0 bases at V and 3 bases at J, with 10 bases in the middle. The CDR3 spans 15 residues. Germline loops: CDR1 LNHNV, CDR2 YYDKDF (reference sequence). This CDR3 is CATSREGVRTDTQYF. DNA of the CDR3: TGTGCCACCAGCAGAGAGGGGGTTCGAACAGATACGCAGTATTTT.

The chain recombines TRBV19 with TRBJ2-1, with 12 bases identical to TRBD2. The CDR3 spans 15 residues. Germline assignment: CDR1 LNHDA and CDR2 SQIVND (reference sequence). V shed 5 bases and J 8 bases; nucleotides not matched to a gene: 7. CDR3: CASSQTSGSFHEQFF. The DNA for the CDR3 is TGTGCCAGTAGTCAGACTAGCGGGAGTTTCCATGAGCAGTTCTTC.

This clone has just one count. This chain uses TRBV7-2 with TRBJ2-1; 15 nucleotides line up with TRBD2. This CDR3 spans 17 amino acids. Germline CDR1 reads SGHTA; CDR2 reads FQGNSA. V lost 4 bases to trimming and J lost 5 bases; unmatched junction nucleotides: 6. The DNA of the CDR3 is TGTGCCAGCAGCTCCAGGACTAGCGGGGGGGCTAACAATGAGCAGTTCTTC. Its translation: CASSSRTSGGANNEQFF. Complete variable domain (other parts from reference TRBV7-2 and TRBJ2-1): GAGVSQSPSNKVTEKGKDVELRCDPISGHTALYWYRQSLGQGLEFLIYFQGNSAPDKSGLPSDRFSAERTGGSVSTLTIQRTQQEDSAVYLCASSSRTSGGANNEQFFGPGTRLTVL.

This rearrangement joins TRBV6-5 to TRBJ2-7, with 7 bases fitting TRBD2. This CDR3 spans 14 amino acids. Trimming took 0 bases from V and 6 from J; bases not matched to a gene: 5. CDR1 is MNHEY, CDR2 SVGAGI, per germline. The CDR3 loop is CASSYSGGVGEQYF. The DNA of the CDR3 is TGTGCCAGCAGTTACTCTGGGGGGGTGGGCGAGCAGTACTTC.

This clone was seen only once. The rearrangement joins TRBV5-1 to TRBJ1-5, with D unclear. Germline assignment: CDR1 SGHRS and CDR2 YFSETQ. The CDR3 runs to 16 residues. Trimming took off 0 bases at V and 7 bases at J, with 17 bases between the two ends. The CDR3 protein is CASSLGSERGYQPQHF. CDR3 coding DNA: TGCGCCAGCAGCTTGGGGTCCGAGAGAGGTTACCAGCCCCAGCATTTT.

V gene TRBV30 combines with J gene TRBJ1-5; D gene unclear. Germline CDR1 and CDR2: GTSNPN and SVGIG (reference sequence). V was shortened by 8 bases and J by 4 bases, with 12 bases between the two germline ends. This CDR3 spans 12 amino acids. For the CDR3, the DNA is TGTGCCGGAACGACGGGGAATCAGCCCCAGCATTTT. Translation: CAGTTGNQPQHF.

CDR3 protein: CASRGWVSTEAFF. CDR3 in DNA: TGTGCCAGCAGGGGGTGGGTATCCACTGAAGCTTTCTTT. The chain links TRBV2 to TRBJ1-1; no clear D gene. Germline lookup yields CDR1 SNHLY and CDR2 FYNNEI. CDR3 length equals 13 residues. With 6 bases removed from V and 4 bases from J, the gap between germline ends came to 12 bases.